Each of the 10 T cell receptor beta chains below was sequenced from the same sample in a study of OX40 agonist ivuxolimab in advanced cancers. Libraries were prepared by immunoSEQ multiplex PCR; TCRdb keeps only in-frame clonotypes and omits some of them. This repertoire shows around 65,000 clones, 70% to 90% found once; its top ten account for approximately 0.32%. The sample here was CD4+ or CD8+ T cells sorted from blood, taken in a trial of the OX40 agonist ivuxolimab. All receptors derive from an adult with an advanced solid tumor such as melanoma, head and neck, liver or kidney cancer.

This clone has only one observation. CDR3 sequence reads: CASSRASSSYNSPLHF. CDR3 DNA: TGTGCCAGTAGTCGGGCGAGCAGCTCCTATAATTCACCCCTCCACTTT. The chain combines TRBV19 with TRBJ1-6; D is undetermined. Trimming cost V 5 bases and J 0 bases, with 11 bases left between them. Germline V lookup: CDR1 LNHDA, CDR2 SQIVND (reference sequence). This CDR3 contains 16 residues.

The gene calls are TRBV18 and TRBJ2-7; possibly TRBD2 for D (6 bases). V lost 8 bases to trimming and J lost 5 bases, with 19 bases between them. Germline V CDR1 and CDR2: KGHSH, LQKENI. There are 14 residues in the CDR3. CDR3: CASQDSGSRNEQYF. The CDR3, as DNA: TGTGCCAGCCAGGATAGCGGCAGCAGGAACGAGCAGTACTTC.

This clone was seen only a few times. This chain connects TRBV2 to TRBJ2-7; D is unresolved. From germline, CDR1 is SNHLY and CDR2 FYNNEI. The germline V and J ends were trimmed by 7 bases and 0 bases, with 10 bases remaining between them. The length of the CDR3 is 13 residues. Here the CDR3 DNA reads TGTGCCAGCAAAGGACGGAGCTCCTACGAGCAGTACTTC. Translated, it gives CASKGRSSYEQYF.

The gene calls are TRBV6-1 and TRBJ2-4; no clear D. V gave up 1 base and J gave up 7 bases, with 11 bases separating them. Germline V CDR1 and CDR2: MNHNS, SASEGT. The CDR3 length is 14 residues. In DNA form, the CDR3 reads TGTGCCAGCAGTGAAGGGGGAAGAATCAACATTCAGTACTTC. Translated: CASSEGGRINIQYF.

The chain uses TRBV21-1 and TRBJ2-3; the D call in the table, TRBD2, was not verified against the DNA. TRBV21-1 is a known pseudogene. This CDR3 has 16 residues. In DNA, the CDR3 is TGTGCCAGCAGCAAAGGGGAGGAGCCGCCATCAGATACGCAGTATTTT. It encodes CASSKGEEPPSDTQYF.

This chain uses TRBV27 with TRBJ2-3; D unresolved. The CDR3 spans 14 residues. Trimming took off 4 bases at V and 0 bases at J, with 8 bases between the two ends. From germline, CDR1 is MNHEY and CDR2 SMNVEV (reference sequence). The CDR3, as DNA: TGTGCCAGCAGTTGGGCAACTAGCACAGATACGCAGTATTTT. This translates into CASSWATSTDTQYF.

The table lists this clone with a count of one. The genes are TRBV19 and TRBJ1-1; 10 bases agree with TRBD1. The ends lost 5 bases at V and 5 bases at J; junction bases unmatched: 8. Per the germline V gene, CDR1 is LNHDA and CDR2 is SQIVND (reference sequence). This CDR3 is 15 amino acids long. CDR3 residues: CASSPDGQGGTEAFF. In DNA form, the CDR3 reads TGTGCCAGTAGTCCAGACGGACAGGGGGGAACTGAAGCTTTCTTT.

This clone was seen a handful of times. The DNA of the CDR3 is TGTGCCAGCAGTTGGACAGCTAGCAATCAGCCCCAGCATTTT. The encoded protein is CASSWTASNQPQHF. The chain is built from TRBV27 and TRBJ1-5; tentatively, D is TRBD1 (6 bases). CDR3 length: 14 amino acids. Germline CDR1 reads MNHEY; CDR2 reads SMNVEV (reference sequence). Trimming removed 4 bases at V and 0 bases at J, with 7 bases between.

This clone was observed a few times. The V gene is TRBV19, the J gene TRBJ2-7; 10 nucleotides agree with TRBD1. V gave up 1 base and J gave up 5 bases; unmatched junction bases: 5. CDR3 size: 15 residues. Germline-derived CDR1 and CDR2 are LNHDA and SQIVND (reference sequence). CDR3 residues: CASSIATGQGHEQYF. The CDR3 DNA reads TGTGCCAGTAGTATAGCCACGGGACAGGGGCACGAGCAGTACTTC.

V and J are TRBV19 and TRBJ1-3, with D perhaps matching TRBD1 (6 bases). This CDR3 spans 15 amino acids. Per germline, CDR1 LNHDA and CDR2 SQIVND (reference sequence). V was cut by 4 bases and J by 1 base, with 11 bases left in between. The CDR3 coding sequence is TGTGCCAGTAGTACATACAGGGCGTCTGGAAACACCATATATTTT. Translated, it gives CASSTYRASGNTIYF.